Presented here are 18 T cell receptor beta chains from one specimen sequenced in a study of blood T cell repertoires in COVID-19. Sequenced by immunoSEQ multiplex PCR; TCRdb stores in-frame clones only, minus some. The data show roughly 170,000 clones, more than 75% seen once. Sequencing used peripheral blood. Receptors were obtained from a man aged 35 to 55 with active or convalescent COVID-19.

The chain joins TRBV11-2 to TRBJ1-1; 10 bases align to TRBD1. Unmatched junction bases numbered 8, after V lost 1 base and J lost 3 bases. The CDR3 extends over 17 amino acids. Germline V gene data show CDR1 as SGHAT and CDR2 as FQNNGV. The CDR3 nucleotides are TGTGCCAGCAGCTTAGTCTGGGGACAGGGGACGGACACTGAAGCTTTCTTT. It specifies CASSLVWGQGTDTEAFF.

The V gene is TRBV4-3, the J gene TRBJ2-3; TRBD2 agrees at 11 bases. The CDR3 extends over 16 amino acids. CDR1 and CDR2 from the germline V gene are LGHNA and YSLEER. V lost 0 bases to trimming and J lost 3 bases; unmatched junction nucleotides: 2. Written as DNA, the CDR3 is TGCGCCAGCAGCCAAGATCTAGCGGGGGGAACAGATACGCAGTATTTT. Residues: CASSQDLAGGTDTQYF.

This chain connects TRBV24-1 to TRBJ1-2; D is ambiguous. The CDR3 extends over 14 amino acids. Per the germline V gene, CDR1 is KGHDR and CDR2 is SFDVKD. Deletions cut 3 bases from V and 2 bases from J, with 9 bases between. CDR3 in DNA: TGTGCCACCAGTGATCGGCAGGAAAACTATGGCTACACCTTC. Translating gives CATSDRQENYGYTF.

The CDR3 DNA reads TGTGCCAGCAGTGAATTGCTAGGAGACTATGGCTACACCTTC. Its protein is CASSELLGDYGYTF. The chain carries TRBV6-1 and TRBJ1-2; D gene unclear. The CDR3 extends over 14 amino acids. Per germline, CDR1 MNHNS and CDR2 SASEGT. Trimming took 2 bases from V and 3 from J, leaving 10 bases between them.

This clone was counted between two and nine times. V usage is TRBV7-9 and J usage is TRBJ2-5, with D maybe TRBD2 (6 bases). In germline, CDR1 is SEHNR, CDR2 FQNEAQ (reference sequence). The CDR3 covers 17 residues. Trimming took off 1 base at V and 0 bases at J, with 15 bases between the two ends. CDR3 amino acids: CASSLGRGYTYQETQYF. CDR3 bases: TGTGCCAGCAGCTTAGGACGGGGGTATACGTACCAAGAGACCCAGTACTTC.

This chain uses TRBV27 with TRBJ2-2, with 9 bases identical to TRBD1. Germline CDR1 and CDR2: MNHEY and SMNVEV (reference sequence). The CDR3 is 14 residues long. V trimming: 5 bases; J trimming: 6 bases; junction bases outside the gene matches: 4. CDR3 loop: CASSTGGGSGELFF. The DNA for the CDR3 is TGTGCCAGCAGTACAGGGGGCGGGTCCGGGGAGCTGTTTTTT.

This clone has a single count. The chain has TRBV6-1 and TRBJ2-1; D might be TRBD2 (6 bases). Germline-derived CDR1 and CDR2 are MNHNS and SASEGT. The V end was cut by 3 bases, the J end by 8 bases, with 17 bases between. This CDR3 has 15 amino acids. The CDR3 spells CASSEGGFGSDEQFF. In DNA form, the CDR3 reads TGTGCCAGCAGTGAGGGAGGCTTTGGCAGCGATGAGCAGTTCTTC.

The chain is built from TRBV28 and TRBJ1-2; D may be TRBD1 (6 bases). This CDR3 spans 16 amino acids. The germline V and J ends were trimmed by 5 bases and 3 bases, with 19 bases remaining between them. Germline V lookup: CDR1 MDHEN, CDR2 SYDVKM. CDR3 in amino acids: CASSPTPVGQYYGYTF. Written as DNA, the CDR3 is TGTGCCAGCAGTCCTACTCCTGTTGGACAGTACTATGGCTACACCTTC.

The V and J genes are TRBV19 and TRBJ1-5; 7 bases fit TRBD1. With V trimmed by 0 bases and J by 6 bases, 8 bases remained unmatched. In germline, CDR1 is LNHDA, CDR2 SQIVND (reference sequence). The CDR3 has 16 residues. The CDR3 region has the DNA TGTGCCAGTAGTATAGATCACAGGGGTTTAGGTCAGCCCCAGCATTTT. Translating gives CASSIDHRGLGQPQHF.

This chain links TRBV2 with TRBJ2-7, with 9 bases fitting TRBD1. J lost 4 bases, V lost 10 bases, and 11 bases had no gene match. CDR1 and CDR2 from the germline V gene are SNHLY and FYNNEI. The CDR3 totals 14 residues. As DNA, the CDR3 is TGTGCCACCCACCCCGGGACAGGGAGTTACGAGCAGTACTTC. Its protein product is CATHPGTGSYEQYF.

The CDR3, as DNA: TGCAGTGCTAGCGACGGGGGAGAAGCTTTCTTT. Amino acids: CSASDGGEAFF. The genes are TRBV20-1 and TRBJ1-1, with D perhaps matching TRBD1 (5 bases). V was trimmed by 3 bases and J by 8 bases, leaving 10 bases between them. Germline V gene lookup returns CDR1 DFQATT and CDR2 SNEGSKA (reference sequence). CDR3 length: 11 residues.

The genes are TRBV3-1 (or the pseudogene TRBV3-2) and TRBJ2-5; 8 bases are shared with TRBD2. The CDR3 length is 13 residues. With 3 bases clipped from V and 8 bases from J, the junction kept 5 bases outside the gene matches. CDR1 and CDR2 from the germline V gene are LGHDT and YNNKEL (reference sequence). CDR3 residues: CASSHRGGETQYF. The CDR3 DNA is TGTGCCAGCAGCCATCGGGGGGGGGAAACCCAGTACTTC.

The V call is TRBV15, the J call TRBJ2-3; D is perhaps TRBD1 (5 bases). This CDR3 is built from 15 residues. From germline, CDR1 is LNHNV and CDR2 YYDKDF (reference sequence). V lost 0 bases to trimming and J lost 5 bases, with 12 bases between them. The CDR3 loop is CATSRDGRVIDTQYF. In DNA, the CDR3 is TGTGCCACCAGCAGAGATGGCAGGGTGATAGATACGCAGTATTTT.

CDR3 protein: CATSSGTGTFTEAFF. In DNA form, the CDR3 reads TGTGCCACCAGCAGTGGGACAGGGACCTTCACTGAAGCTTTCTTT. The chain joins TRBV15 to TRBJ1-1, with 9 bases identical to TRBD1. Germline V lookup: CDR1 LNHNV, CDR2 YYDKDF (reference sequence). The CDR3 spans 15 residues. Trimming took 3 bases from V and 4 from J; bases not matched to a gene: 6.

This chain links TRBV14 with TRBJ1-1; D ambiguous. The CDR3 extends over 15 amino acids. CDR1 and CDR2 from the germline V gene are SGHDN and FVKESK. Trimming pared 6 bases from V and 1 base from J, leaving 15 bases between. The CDR3 protein is CASSHWAGKNTEAFF. The CDR3 bases are TGTGCCAGCAGTCATTGGGCGGGTAAGAACACTGAAGCTTTCTTT.

The chain is built from TRBV4-3 and TRBJ1-5, with D perhaps TRBD1 (5 bases). The germline gives CDR1 LGHNA, CDR2 YSLEER. The ends were cut back, 4 bases at V and 4 bases at J, with 14 bases in the middle. The CDR3 spans 15 residues. CDR3 sequence reads: CASSRFMAGNQPQHF. CDR3 nucleotides: TGCGCCAGCAGCCGCTTTATGGCAGGGAATCAGCCCCAGCATTTT.

This chain joins TRBV6-4 and TRBJ2-2, with D hard to call. The V gene lost 7 bases and the J gene lost 0 bases, with 9 bases spanning the gap. This CDR3 comprises 14 residues. In germline, CDR1 is MRHNA, CDR2 SNTAGT. The CDR3 region has the DNA TGTGCCAGCACAGCAGAGGCGAACACCGGGGAGCTGTTTTTT. This gives the protein CASTAEANTGELFF.

The rearrangement uses TRBV6-6 and TRBJ1-1; the match to TRBD1 covers 7 bases. The germline V gene encodes CDR1 MNHNY and CDR2 SVGAGI (reference sequence). CDR3 size: 15 residues. Germline trimming cut 5 bases from V and 3 bases from J; bases unmatched to any gene: 9. The CDR3 region has the DNA TGTGCCAGCAGTCTAAAGACAGGGATGTACACTGAAGCTTTCTTT. Protein product: CASSLKTGMYTEAFF.